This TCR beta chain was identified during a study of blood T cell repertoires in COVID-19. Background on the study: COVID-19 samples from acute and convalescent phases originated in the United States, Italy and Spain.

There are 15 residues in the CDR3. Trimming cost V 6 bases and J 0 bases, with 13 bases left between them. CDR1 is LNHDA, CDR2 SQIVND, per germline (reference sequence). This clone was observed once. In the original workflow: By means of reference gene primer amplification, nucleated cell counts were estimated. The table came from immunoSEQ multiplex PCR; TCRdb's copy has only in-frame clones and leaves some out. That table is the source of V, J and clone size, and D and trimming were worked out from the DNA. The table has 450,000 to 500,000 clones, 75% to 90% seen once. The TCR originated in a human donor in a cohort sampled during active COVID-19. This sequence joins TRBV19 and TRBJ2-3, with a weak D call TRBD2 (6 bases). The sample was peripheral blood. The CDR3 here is CASSILAESTDTQYF. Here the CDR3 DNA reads TGTGCCAGTAGCATACTAGCCGAAAGCACAGATACGCAGTATTTT.